The clone carrying this TCR beta chain has just a few counts. The antigen is unknown. Making use of molecular barcodes, quantitative 5'-RACE generated TCR beta libraries. From the 5' RACE reads, TCRdb called clonotypes with MiXCR, one entry per CDR3 protein. This table has about 330,000 distinct CDR3 sequences, approximately 8.2% appearing once. These data originate in a study of CD8 T cells in ankylosing spondylitis. V gave up 3 bases and J gave up 9 bases; unmatched junction bases: 11. Germline CDR1 and CDR2: DFQATT and SNEGSKA (reference sequence). The CDR3 is made up of 13 amino acids. Study conclusions and caveats: About 8 highly homologous variants made up a TCR beta motif, and this motif appeared characteristic of ankylosing spondylitis blood.

This receptor was obtained from a male donor with ankylosing spondylitis. This chain connects TRBV20-1 to TRBJ2-7; 7 bases are shared with TRBD2. The specimen was blood, either unsorted or a sorted T cell fraction (not recorded which). The CDR3 is CSARKAGLSWQYF. CDR3 DNA sequence: TGCAGTGCTAGGAAAGCGGGGCTGAGCTGGCAGTACTTC.